The 9 T cell receptor beta chains listed next were all sequenced from one sample in a study of cytomegalovirus exposure and HLA in healthy donors. Researchers ran the PCR with 60 Vbeta and 13 Jbeta primers. The data were produced by immunoSEQ multiplex PCR, yet TCRdb's version contains in-frame clones alone and is incomplete. The sample consists of 150,000 to 200,000 clones, 75% of them appearing once. The sequencing sample was made of PBMCs. These receptors were taken from a male donor in good health and CMV-seronegative.

Turning to this clone: Mismatch with germline at one junction end may stem from a read error. The DNA for the CDR3 is TGTGCCTGGAGCCGGGGAGGACAGGGTCTCGGGGTGCTGTTTTTT. Translation gives CAWSRGGQGLGVLFF. The rearrangement joins TRBV30 to TRBJ2-2; TRBD1 agrees at 8 bases. CDR1 GTSNPN and CDR2 SVGIG come from the germline V gene (reference sequence). The CDR3 is made up of 15 amino acids. Full variable domain (rest looked up from reference TRBV30 and TRBJ2-2): SQTIHQWPATLVQPVGSPLSLECTVEGTSNPNLYWYRQAAGRGLQLLFYSVGIGQISSEVPQNLSASRPQDRQFILSSKKLLLSDSGFYLCAWSRGGQGLGVLFFGEGSRLTVL.

The chain links TRBV28 to TRBJ1-2; the D gene is possibly TRBD1 (5 bases). V shed 5 bases and J shed 3 bases, with 10 bases lying between them. The V gene's germline CDR1 is MDHEN and CDR2 SYDVKM. The CDR3 is made up of 13 amino acids. CDR3 region: CASSPQGDYGYTF. DNA of the CDR3: TGTGCCAGCAGTCCGCAAGGGGACTATGGCTACACCTTC.

This clone occurred a few times. V and J are TRBV27 and TRBJ2-1; TRBD2 agrees at 8 bases. V dropped 2 bases and J dropped 5; count of bases not matched to a gene: 2. Germline V CDR1 and CDR2: MNHEY, SMNVEV (reference sequence). The CDR3 sequence is 14 residues long. In DNA form, the CDR3 reads TGTGCCAGCAGTTTACAAGCGGGGGACAATGAGCAGTTCTTC. Its translation is CASSLQAGDNEQFF.

This chain joins TRBV21-1 and TRBJ2-7; the table's D call, TRBD1, was not checked against the DNA. TRBV21-1 is flagged as a pseudogene. The CDR3 has 13 amino acids. The CDR3 is CASSKAPSYEQYF. CDR3 sequence (DNA): TGTGCCAGCAGCAAGGCACCCTCCTACGAGCAGTACTTC.

V and J are TRBV21-1 and TRBJ1-1; the DNA was not used to check the table's D call, TRBD1. TRBV21-1 corresponds to a pseudogene. This CDR3 has 15 residues. The CDR3 DNA reads TGTGCCAGCAGCAAAGAGGGACAGAGGTGCACTGAAGCTTTCTTT. This translates into CASSKEGQRCTEAFF.

The J gene is TRBJ1-6, the V gene TRBV11-1, with D hard to call. The CDR3 has 15 amino acids. The V and J ends lost 8 bases and 4 bases respectively, with 15 bases between them. In germline, CDR1 is SGHAT, CDR2 FQDESV (reference sequence). CDR3: CASATGISYNSPLHF. The DNA for the CDR3 is TGTGCCAGCGCGACGGGGATCTCATATAATTCACCCCTCCACTTT.

The sample holds one count of this clone. V is TRBV19 and J is TRBJ2-3, with 11 bases matching TRBD2. Trimming at V came to 6 bases and at J to 3 bases, leaving 5 bases not matched to a gene. The CDR3 runs to 15 residues. Germline CDR1 and CDR2: LNHDA and SQIVND (reference sequence). The CDR3 DNA is TGTGCCAGTAGCAAACTAGCGGGAGTTACAGATACGCAGTATTTT. Encoded protein: CASSKLAGVTDTQYF.

The rearrangement uses TRBV28 and TRBJ2-5, with 8 bases that match TRBD1. CDR1 is MDHEN and CDR2 is SYDVKM in the germline V gene. The CDR3 totals 18 residues. V was clipped by 3 bases and J by 3 bases; unmatched bases: 15. CDR3 amino acids: CASSFFPSLGTGEETQYF. In DNA, the CDR3 is TGTGCCAGCAGTTTTTTCCCCTCCCTTGGGACAGGTGAAGAGACCCAGTACTTC.

This chain uses TRBV6-1 with TRBJ2-2, with 8 bases that match TRBD1. The CDR3 sequence is 15 residues long. Per the germline V gene, CDR1 is MNHNS and CDR2 is SASEGT. V lost 6 bases and J lost 4; bases outside the gene matches: 7. CDR3 sequence reads: CASRTQGASTGELFF. In DNA, the CDR3 is TGTGCCAGCAGAACCCAGGGGGCATCCACCGGGGAGCTGTTTTTT.